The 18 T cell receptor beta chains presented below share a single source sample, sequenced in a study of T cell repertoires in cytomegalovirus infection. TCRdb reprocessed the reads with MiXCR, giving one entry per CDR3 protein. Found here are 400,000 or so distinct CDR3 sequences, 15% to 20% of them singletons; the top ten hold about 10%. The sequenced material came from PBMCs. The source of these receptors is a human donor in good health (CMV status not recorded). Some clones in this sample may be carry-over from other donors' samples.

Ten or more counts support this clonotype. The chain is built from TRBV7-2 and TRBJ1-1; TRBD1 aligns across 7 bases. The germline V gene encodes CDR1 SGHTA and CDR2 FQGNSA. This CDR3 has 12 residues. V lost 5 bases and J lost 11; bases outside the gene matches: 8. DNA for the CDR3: TGTGCCAGCAGCACCCACAGGGGTTCGGCTTTCTTT. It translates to CASSTHRGSAFF.

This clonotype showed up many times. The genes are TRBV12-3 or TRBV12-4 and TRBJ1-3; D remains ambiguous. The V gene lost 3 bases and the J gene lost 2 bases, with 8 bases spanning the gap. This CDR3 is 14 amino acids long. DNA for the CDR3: TGTGCCAGCAGTTTGTCACAGACTGGAAACACCATATATTTT. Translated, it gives CASSLSQTGNTIYF.

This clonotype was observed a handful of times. The CDR3 sequence is CASSRGEWHHNQPQHF. The CDR3 DNA sequence: TGTGCCAGCAGCCGGGGGGAGTGGCACCACAATCAGCCCCAGCATTTT. V and J are TRBV27 and TRBJ1-5; TRBD1 might be the D (5 bases). Germline CDR1 and CDR2: MNHEY and SMNVEV (reference sequence). Trimming removed 6 bases at V and 3 bases at J, with 18 bases between. This CDR3 comprises 16 residues.

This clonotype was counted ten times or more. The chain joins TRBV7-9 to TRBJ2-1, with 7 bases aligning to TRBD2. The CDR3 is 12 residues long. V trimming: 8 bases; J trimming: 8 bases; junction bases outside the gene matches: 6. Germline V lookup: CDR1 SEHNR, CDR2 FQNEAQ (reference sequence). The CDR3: CASGRAVHEQFF. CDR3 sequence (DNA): TGTGCCAGCGGGAGGGCCGTTCATGAGCAGTTCTTC.

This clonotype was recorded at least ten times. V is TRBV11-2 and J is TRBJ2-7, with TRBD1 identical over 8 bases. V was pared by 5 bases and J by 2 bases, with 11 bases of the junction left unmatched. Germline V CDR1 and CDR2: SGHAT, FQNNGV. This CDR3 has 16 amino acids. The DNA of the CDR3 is TGTGCCAGCAGCCCAAACCGGGACAGGAGGACCTACGAGCAGTACTTC. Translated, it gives CASSPNRDRRTYEQYF. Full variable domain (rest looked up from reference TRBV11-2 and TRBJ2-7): EAGVAQSPRYKIIEKRQSVAFWCNPISGHATLYWYQQILGQGPKLLIQFQNNGVVDDSQLPKDRFSAERLKGVDSTLKIQPAKLEDSAVYLCASSPNRDRRTYEQYFGPGTRLTVT.

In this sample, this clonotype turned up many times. DNA for the CDR3: TGTGCCAGCAGCTTCGGGGTTGAGACCCAGTACTTC. It encodes CASSFGVETQYF. The chain recombines TRBV7-2 with TRBJ2-5; a possible D gene is TRBD2 (5 bases). Per the germline V gene, CDR1 is SGHTA and CDR2 is FQGNSA. Trimming cost V 3 bases and J 5 bases, with 7 bases left between them. The CDR3 covers 12 residues.

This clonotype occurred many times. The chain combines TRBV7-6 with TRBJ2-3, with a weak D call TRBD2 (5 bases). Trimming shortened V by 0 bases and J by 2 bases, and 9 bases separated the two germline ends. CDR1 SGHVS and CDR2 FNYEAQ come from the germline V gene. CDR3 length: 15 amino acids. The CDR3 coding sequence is TGTGCCAGCAGCTTAGCACCGGGGTTCACAGATACGCAGTATTTT. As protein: CASSLAPGFTDTQYF.

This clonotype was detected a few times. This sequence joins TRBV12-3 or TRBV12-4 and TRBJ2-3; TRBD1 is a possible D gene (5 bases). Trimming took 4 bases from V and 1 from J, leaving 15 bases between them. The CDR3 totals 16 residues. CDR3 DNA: TGTGCCAGCAGTTACCTCCCACAGGTGGGCACAGATACGCAGTATTTT. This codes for CASSYLPQVGTDTQYF.

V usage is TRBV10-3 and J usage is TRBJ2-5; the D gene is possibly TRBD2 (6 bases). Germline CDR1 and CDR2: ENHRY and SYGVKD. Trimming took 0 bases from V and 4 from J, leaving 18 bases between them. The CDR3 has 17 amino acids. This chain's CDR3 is CAISESISGVGSETQYF. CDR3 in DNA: TGTGCCATCAGTGAGTCGATTTCGGGAGTTGGTTCAGAGACCCAGTACTTC.

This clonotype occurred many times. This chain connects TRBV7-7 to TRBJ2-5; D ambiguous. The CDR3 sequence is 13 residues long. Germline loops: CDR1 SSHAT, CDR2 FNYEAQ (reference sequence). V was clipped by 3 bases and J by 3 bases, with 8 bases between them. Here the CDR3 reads CASSLGSKETQYF. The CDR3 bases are TGTGCCAGCAGCTTGGGGTCGAAAGAGACCCAGTACTTC.

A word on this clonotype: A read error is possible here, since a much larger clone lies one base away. Written as DNA, the CDR3 is TGTGCCAGCAGCCGTTGGCGCGGGGGTAGGGACAATAAGCAGTTCTTC. Its protein product is CASSRWRGGRDNKQFF. The chain joins TRBV7-2 to TRBJ2-1; tentative D call: TRBD2 (7 bases). Per germline, CDR1 SGHTA and CDR2 FQGNSA. CDR3 length: 16 residues.

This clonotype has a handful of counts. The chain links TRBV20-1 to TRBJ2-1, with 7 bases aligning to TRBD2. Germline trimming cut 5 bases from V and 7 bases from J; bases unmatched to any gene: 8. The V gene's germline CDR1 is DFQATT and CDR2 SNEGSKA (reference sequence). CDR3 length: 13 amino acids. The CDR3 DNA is TGCAGTGCTCAGCGGGAACACGAGAATGAGCAGTTCTTC. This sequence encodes CSAQREHENEQFF.

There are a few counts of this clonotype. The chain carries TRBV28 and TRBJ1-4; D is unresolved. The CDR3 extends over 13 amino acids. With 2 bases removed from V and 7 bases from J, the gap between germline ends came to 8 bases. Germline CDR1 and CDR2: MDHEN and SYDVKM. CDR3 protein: CASSLGSLEKLFF. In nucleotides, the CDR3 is TGTGCCAGCAGTTTAGGGAGCCTTGAAAAACTGTTTTTT.

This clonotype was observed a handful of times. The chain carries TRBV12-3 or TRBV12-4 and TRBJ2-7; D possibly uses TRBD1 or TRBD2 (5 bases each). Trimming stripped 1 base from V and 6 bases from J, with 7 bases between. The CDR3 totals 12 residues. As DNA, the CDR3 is TGTGCCAGCAGTTTAGGGGGGACCGAGCAGTACTTC. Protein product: CASSLGGTEQYF.

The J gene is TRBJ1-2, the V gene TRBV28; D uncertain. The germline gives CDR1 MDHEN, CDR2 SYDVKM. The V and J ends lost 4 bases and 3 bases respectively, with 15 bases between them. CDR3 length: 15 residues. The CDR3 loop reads CASSSPRGGHYGYTF. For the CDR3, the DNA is TGTGCCAGCAGTTCCCCCCGGGGTGGACACTATGGCTACACCTTC.

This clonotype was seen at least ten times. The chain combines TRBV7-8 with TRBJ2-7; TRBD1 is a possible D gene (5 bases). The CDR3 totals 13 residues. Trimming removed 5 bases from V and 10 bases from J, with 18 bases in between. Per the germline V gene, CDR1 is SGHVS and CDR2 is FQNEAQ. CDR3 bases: TGTGCCAGCAGCCTCCGATCAGGGTCGGGTCAGTACTTC. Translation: CASSLRSGSGQYF.

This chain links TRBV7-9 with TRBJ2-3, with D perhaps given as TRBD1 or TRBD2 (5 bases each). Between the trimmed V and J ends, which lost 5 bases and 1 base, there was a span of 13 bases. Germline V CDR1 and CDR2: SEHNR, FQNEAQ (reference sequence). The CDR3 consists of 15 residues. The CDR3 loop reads CASSKAGTRTDTQYF. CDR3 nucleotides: TGTGCCAGCAGCAAGGCCGGGACCCGCACAGATACGCAGTATTTT. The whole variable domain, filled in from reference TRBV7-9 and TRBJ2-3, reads DTGVSQNPRHKITKRGQNVTFRCDPISEHNRLYWYRQTLGQGPEFLTYFQNEAQLEKSRLLSDRFSAERPKGSFSTLEIQRTEQGDSAMYLCASSKAGTRTDTQYFGPGTRLTVL.

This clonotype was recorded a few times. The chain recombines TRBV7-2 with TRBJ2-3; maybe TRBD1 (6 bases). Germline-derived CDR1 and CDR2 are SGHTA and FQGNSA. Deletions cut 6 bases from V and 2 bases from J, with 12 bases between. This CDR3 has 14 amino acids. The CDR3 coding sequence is TGTGCCAGCAGGACGCAGGGGAACACAGATACGCAGTATTTT. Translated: CASRTQGNTDTQYF.